The 14 T cell receptor beta chains in this list originate from one sample, sequenced in a study of blood T cell repertoires in COVID-19. The assay was immunoSEQ multiplex PCR, and TCRdb's table has in-frame clones only and misses some. There are more than 15,000 clones in the sample; around 90% occur only once, and approximately 25% lies in the top ten. The material sequenced was peripheral blood. The receptor set was obtained from a man aged 55 to 69 with acute or convalescent COVID-19.

The chain couples TRBV4-2 to TRBJ1-4; 9 bases match TRBD1. The J segment lost 3 bases and the V segment lost 1 base, leaving 3 bases of the junction unmatched. Germline-derived CDR1 and CDR2 are LGHNA and YNFKEQ. The CDR3 runs 16 residues. CDR3 in DNA: TGTGCCAGCAGCCAAGTTGGGACAGGGTCTAATGAAAAACTGTTTTTT. Translating gives CASSQVGTGSNEKLFF.

V usage is TRBV30 and J usage is TRBJ1-6, with 11 bases aligning to TRBD1. CDR3 length: 17 amino acids. V shed 5 bases and J 7 bases; nucleotides not matched to a gene: 13. The germline CDR1 and CDR2 sequences are GTSNPN and SVGIG (reference sequence). CDR3 region: CAWGVPGQGGRNSPLHF. CDR3 sequence (DNA): TGTGCCTGGGGAGTCCCGGGACAGGGGGGAAGGAATTCACCCCTCCACTTT. Variable domain in full (rest from reference TRBV30 and TRBJ1-6): SQTIHQWPATLVQPVGSPLSLECTVEGTSNPNLYWYRQAAGRGLQLLFYSVGIGQISSEVPQNLSASRPQDRQFILSSKKLLLSDSGFYLCAWGVPGQGGRNSPLHFGNGTRLTVT.

The rearrangement uses TRBV30 and TRBJ2-2, with D possibly TRBD1 on 5 matching bases. Trimming took off 1 base at V and 2 bases at J, with 14 bases between the two ends. From germline, CDR1 is GTSNPN and CDR2 SVGIG (reference sequence). The CDR3 extends over 16 amino acids. This CDR3 reads CAWSDGQKFNTGELFF. The CDR3, as DNA: TGTGCCTGGAGTGATGGACAAAAATTTAACACCGGGGAGCTGTTTTTT.

The chain is built from TRBV11-1 and TRBJ2-7; 8 bases match TRBD1. The V gene end was trimmed by 5 bases and the J gene end by 3 bases; junction bases not matched to a gene: 6. The length of the CDR3 is 14 residues. The germline gives CDR1 SGHAT, CDR2 FQDESV (reference sequence). The CDR3 here is CASSPRTGNYEQYF. In DNA form, the CDR3 reads TGTGCCAGCAGCCCCCGGACAGGGAACTACGAGCAGTACTTC.

The J gene is TRBJ2-2, the V gene TRBV10-1, with D unresolved. The CDR3 contains 11 residues. Trimming cost V 5 bases and J 6 bases, with 4 bases left between them. Germline CDR1 WNHNN, CDR2 SYGVQD (reference sequence). The CDR3 nucleotides read TGCGCCAGCAGTTTCTCCGGGGAGCTGTTTTTT. Translating gives CASSFSGELFF.

The V call is TRBV5-6, the J call TRBJ2-7, with 7 bases aligning to TRBD1. Per germline, CDR1 SGHDT and CDR2 YYEEEE. V shed 5 bases and J 0 bases; nucleotides not matched to a gene: 17. The CDR3 is 18 residues long. The DNA for the CDR3 is TGTGCCAGCAGACCAGCCTGGACAGGCCCCTTTCGCTCCTACGAGCAGTACTTC. Protein product: CASRPAWTGPFRSYEQYF.

The chain joins TRBV3-1 (or the pseudogene TRBV3-2) to TRBJ2-4, with a tentative D call TRBD2 (5 bases). The ends were cut back, 1 base at V and 8 bases at J, with 18 bases in the middle. This CDR3 contains 16 residues. Per the germline V gene, CDR1 is LGHDT and CDR2 is YNNKEL (reference sequence). CDR3 protein: CASSQAGFWGSDIQYF. CDR3 coding DNA: TGTGCCAGCAGCCAAGCGGGGTTTTGGGGTAGTGACATTCAGTACTTC.

The chain has TRBV30 and TRBJ2-7; tentatively, D is TRBD1 (6 bases). The CDR3 consists of 13 residues. The germline V gene has CDR1 GTSNPN and CDR2 SVGIG (reference sequence). V lost 2 bases to trimming and J lost 3 bases, with 11 bases between them. The CDR3 spells CAWSLQGSYEQYF. CDR3 in DNA: TGTGCCTGGAGTTTACAGGGCAGCTACGAGCAGTACTTC.

This sequence joins TRBV13 and TRBJ2-7; 9 bases are shared with TRBD1. The CDR3 loop spans 14 amino acids. J lost 5 bases, V lost 6 bases, and 8 bases had no gene match. Per germline, CDR1 PRHDT and CDR2 FYEKMQ (reference sequence). CDR3 protein: CASRRDRVTHEQYF. In DNA form, the CDR3 reads TGTGCCAGCAGGCGGGACAGGGTGACCCACGAGCAGTACTTC.

The V gene is TRBV7-9, the J gene TRBJ2-5; tentative D call: TRBD1 (6 bases). The germline CDR1 and CDR2 sequences are SEHNR and FQNEAQ (reference sequence). Trimming removed 6 bases at V and 1 base at J, with 12 bases between. The CDR3 consists of 14 residues. The CDR3: CASRLQGPQETQYF. CDR3 in DNA: TGTGCCAGCAGGTTACAGGGCCCCCAAGAGACCCAGTACTTC.

The chain joins TRBV10-3 to TRBJ1-2; D may be TRBD1 (6 bases). V lost 2 bases and J 5 bases, leaving 12 bases between the germline ends. Germline V gives CDR1 ENHRY, CDR2 SYGVKD. CDR3 size: 14 residues. CDR3 sequence: CAISEAPRGYGYTF. In DNA form, the CDR3 reads TGTGCCATCAGTGAGGCTCCCAGGGGTTATGGCTACACCTTC.

The chain couples TRBV7-3 to TRBJ2-1, with D possibly TRBD1 on 6 matching bases. With 5 bases removed from V and 0 bases from J, the gap between germline ends came to 8 bases. The CDR3 loop spans 14 amino acids. CDR1 is SGHTA, CDR2 FQGTGA, per germline. The DNA of the CDR3 is TGTGCCAGCAGCACAGGGAGCTCCTACAATGAGCAGTTCTTC. Translating it yields CASSTGSSYNEQFF.

The chain combines TRBV12-3 or TRBV12-4 with TRBJ2-7; unclear D gene. Trimming cost V 5 bases and J 6 bases, with 11 bases left between them. The CDR3 loop spans 12 amino acids. The CDR3 loop reads CASSTPEPEQYF. Here the CDR3 DNA reads TGTGCCAGCAGTACCCCCGAGCCCGAGCAGTACTTC.

This clone is medium-sized. The chain couples TRBV4-1 to TRBJ1-1, with D unresolved. The CDR3 has 17 amino acids. Looked up from germline, CDR1 is MGHRA and CDR2 is YSYEKL. V shed 7 bases and J shed 4 bases, with 25 bases lying between them. For the CDR3, the DNA is TGCGCCAGCACTCTTTACGGCGGGCGGAACTATGGCACTGAAGCTTTCTTT. It translates to CASTLYGGRNYGTEAFF.